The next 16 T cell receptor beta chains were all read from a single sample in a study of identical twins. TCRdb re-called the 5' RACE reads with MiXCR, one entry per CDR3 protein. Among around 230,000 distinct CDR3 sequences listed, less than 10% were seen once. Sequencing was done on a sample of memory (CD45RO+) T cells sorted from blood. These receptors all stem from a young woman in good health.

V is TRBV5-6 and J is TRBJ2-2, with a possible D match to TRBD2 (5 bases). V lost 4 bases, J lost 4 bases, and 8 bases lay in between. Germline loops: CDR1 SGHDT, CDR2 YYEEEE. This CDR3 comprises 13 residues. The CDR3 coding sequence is TGTGCCAGCAGCGATGGGAGCACCGGGGAGCTGTTTTTT. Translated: CASSDGSTGELFF.

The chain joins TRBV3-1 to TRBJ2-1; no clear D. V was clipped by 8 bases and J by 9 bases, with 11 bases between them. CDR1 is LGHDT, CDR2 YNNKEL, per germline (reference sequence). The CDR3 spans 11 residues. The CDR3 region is CASSQYAEQFF. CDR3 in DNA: TGTGCCAGCTCCCAATATGCTGAGCAGTTCTTC.

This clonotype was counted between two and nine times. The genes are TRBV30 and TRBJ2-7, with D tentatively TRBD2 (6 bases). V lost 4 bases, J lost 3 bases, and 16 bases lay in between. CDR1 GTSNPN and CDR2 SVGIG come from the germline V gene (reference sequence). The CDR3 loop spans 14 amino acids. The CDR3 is CAWMRPAGHYEQYF. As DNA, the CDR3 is TGTGCCTGGATGAGGCCCGCGGGGCACTACGAGCAGTACTTC.

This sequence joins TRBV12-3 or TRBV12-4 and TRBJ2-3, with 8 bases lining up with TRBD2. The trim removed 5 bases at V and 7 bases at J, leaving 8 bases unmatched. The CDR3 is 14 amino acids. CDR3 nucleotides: TGTGCCAGCAGTCCAGGACTAGCTTCGAATACGCAGTATTTT. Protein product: CASSPGLASNTQYF.

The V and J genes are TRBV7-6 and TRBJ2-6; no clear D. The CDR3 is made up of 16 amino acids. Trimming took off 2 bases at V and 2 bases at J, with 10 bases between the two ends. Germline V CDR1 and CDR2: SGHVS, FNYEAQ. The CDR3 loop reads CASSLNGLTGANVLTF. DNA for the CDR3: TGTGCCAGCAGCTTAAACGGGCTCACTGGGGCCAACGTCCTGACTTTC.

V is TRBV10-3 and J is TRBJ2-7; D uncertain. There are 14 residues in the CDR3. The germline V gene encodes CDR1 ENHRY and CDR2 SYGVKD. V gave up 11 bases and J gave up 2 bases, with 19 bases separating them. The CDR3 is CAASSGTSPYEQYF. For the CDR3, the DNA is TGTGCCGCCTCGTCGGGTACCTCACCCTACGAGCAGTACTTC.

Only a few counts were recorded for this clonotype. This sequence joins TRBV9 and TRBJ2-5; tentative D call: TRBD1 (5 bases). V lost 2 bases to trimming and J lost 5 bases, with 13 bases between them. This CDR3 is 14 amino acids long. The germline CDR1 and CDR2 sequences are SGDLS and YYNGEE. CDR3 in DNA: TGTGCCAGCAGCGTGGCAGGGCAGTGGGAGACCCAGTACTTC. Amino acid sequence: CASSVAGQWETQYF.

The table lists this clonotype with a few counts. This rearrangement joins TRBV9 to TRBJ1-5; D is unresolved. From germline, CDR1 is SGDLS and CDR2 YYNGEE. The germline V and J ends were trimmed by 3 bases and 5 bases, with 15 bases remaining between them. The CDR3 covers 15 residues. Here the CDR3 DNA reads TGTGCCAGCAGCGAGGGCCCCAGGAGAGATCAGCCCCAGCATTTT. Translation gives CASSEGPRRDQPQHF.

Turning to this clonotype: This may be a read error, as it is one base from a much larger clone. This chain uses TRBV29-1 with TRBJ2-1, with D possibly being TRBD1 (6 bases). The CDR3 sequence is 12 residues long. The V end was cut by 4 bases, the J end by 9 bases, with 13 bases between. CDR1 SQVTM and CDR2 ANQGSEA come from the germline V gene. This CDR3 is CSVVRGSGEQFF. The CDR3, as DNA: TGCAGCGTTGTAAGGGGGTCGGGTGAGCAGTTCTTC.

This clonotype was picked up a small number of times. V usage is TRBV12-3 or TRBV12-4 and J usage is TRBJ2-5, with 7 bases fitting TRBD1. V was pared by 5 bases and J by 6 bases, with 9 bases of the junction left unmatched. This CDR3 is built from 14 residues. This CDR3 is CASSPGGHVQTQYF. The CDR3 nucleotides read TGTGCCAGCAGTCCAGGGGGACATGTGCAGACCCAGTACTTC.

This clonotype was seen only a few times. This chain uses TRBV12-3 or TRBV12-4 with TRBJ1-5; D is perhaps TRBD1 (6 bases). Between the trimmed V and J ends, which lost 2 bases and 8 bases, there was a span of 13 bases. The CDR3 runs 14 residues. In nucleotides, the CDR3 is TGTGCCAGCAGTTTAAGACAGGAGCCTAAGCCCCAGCATTTT. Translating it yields CASSLRQEPKPQHF.

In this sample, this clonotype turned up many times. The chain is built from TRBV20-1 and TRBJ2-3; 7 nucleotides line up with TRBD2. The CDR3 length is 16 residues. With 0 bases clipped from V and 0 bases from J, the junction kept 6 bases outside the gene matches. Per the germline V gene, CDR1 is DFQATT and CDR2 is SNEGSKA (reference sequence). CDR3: CSARDFREASTDTQYF. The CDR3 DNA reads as TGCAGTGCTAGAGACTTCCGGGAGGCAAGCACAGATACGCAGTATTTT.

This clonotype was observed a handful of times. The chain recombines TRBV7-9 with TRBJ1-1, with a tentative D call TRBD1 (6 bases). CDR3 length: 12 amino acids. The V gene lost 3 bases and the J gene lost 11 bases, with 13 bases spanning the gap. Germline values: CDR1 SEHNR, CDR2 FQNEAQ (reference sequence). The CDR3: CASSFADSRAFF. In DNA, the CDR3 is TGTGCCAGCAGCTTTGCGGACAGCCGGGCTTTCTTT.

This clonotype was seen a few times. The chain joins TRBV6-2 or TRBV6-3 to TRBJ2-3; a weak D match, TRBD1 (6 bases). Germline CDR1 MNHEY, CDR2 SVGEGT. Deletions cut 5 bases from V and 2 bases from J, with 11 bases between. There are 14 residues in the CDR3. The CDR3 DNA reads TGTGCCAGCAGTCCGGGACAAGTCACAGATACGCAGTATTTT. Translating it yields CASSPGQVTDTQYF.

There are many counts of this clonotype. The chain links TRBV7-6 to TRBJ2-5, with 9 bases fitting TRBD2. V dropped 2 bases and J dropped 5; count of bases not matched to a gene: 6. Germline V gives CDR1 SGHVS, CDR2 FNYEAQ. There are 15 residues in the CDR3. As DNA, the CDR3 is TGTGCCAGCAGCTTACGGGCTAGCGGGACGGAGACCCAGTACTTC. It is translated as CASSLRASGTETQYF.

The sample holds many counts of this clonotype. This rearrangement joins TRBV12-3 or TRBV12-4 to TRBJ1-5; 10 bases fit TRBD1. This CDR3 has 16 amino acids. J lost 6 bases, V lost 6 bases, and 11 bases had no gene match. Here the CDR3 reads CASRHETGGGRQPQHF. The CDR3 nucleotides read TGTGCCAGCAGGCACGAGACAGGGGGCGGTCGTCAGCCCCAGCATTTT.